This passage covers 5 T cell receptor beta chains from one sample sequenced in a study of blood T cell repertoires in COVID-19. Some clones are missing from TCRdb's copy, which holds only in-frame ones; the method was immunoSEQ multiplex PCR. This table holds over 40,000 clones, approximately 90% found once. Sequences were obtained from peripheral blood. These receptors were taken from a woman aged 80 or over with acute or convalescent COVID-19.

The chain recombines TRBV7-8 with TRBJ1-5; TRBD1 agrees at 9 bases. V shed 3 bases, J shed 5 bases, and the junction held 2 bases outside the gene matches. The CDR3 is made up of 14 amino acids. Germline assignment: CDR1 SGHVS and CDR2 FQNEAQ. The CDR3 DNA reads TGTGCCAGCAGCTTCCGGGACAGGGATCAGCCCCAGCATTTT. Residues: CASSFRDRDQPQHF.

This clone was observed once. The chain has TRBV4-3 and TRBJ1-1, with 8 bases lining up with TRBD1. Losses at the gene ends were 2 bases for V and 2 bases for J; bases not matched to a gene: 4. The CDR3 extends over 15 amino acids. Germline V gene sequence: CDR1 LGHNA, CDR2 YSLEER. CDR3 region: CASSQYGQGNTEAFF. In DNA, the CDR3 is TGCGCCAGCAGCCAATACGGACAGGGCAACACTGAAGCTTTCTTT.

The chain has TRBV5-6 and TRBJ1-2; the match to TRBD1 covers 9 bases. CDR3 length: 17 amino acids. Per germline, CDR1 SGHDT and CDR2 YYEEEE. J lost 5 bases, V lost 4 bases, and 15 bases had no gene match. DNA for the CDR3: TGTGCCAGCAGCCGCCGGACAGGGGTACAATTGGCTTATGGCTACACCTTC. Protein: CASSRRTGVQLAYGYTF. The variable domain in full, with the rest retrieved from reference TRBV5-6 and TRBJ1-2, is DAGVTQSPTHLIKTRGQQVTLRCSPKSGHDTVSWYQQALGQGPQFIFQYYEEEERQRGNFPDRFSGHQFPNYSSELNVNALLLGDSALYLCASSRRTGVQLAYGYTFGSGTRLTVV.

The rearrangement links TRBV6-6 to TRBJ2-1; 8 nucleotides match TRBD2. The CDR3 is 14 amino acids. V dropped 4 bases and J dropped 6; count of bases not matched to a gene: 5. CDR1 and CDR2 (germline): MNHNY, SVGAGI (reference sequence). Written as DNA, the CDR3 is TGTGCCAGCAGTTCCCCTGGACTAGCCAATGAGCAGTTCTTC. This sequence encodes CASSSPGLANEQFF.

This chain links TRBV2 with TRBJ1-1; 8 nucleotides agree with TRBD1. CDR3 length: 15 residues. Germline V gene lookup returns CDR1 SNHLY and CDR2 FYNNEI. V dropped 6 bases and J dropped 0; count of bases not matched to a gene: 6. CDR3 amino acids: CASSVGQGMNTEAFF. DNA of the CDR3: TGTGCCAGCAGCGTTGGACAGGGCATGAACACTGAAGCTTTCTTT.